This T cell receptor beta chain was sequenced for a study of response to subunit inactivated influenza vaccine. Only one count was recorded for this clonotype. MiXCR, run by TCRdb on the RT-PCR reads, gives a single entry per CDR3 protein. The table lists 700,000 to 900,000 distinct CDR3 sequences, 21% of them singletons. This TCR was recovered from a man aged 45 to 65 who received an inactivated influenza vaccine. Material: PBMCs from blood, obtained 4 to 6 days after vaccination.

CDR3 loop: CASSRKVTDTQYF. The CDR3, as DNA: TGTGCCAGCAGCCGTAAGGTTACAGATACGCAGTATTTT. The rearrangement uses TRBV7-9 and TRBJ2-3; D remains ambiguous. CDR3 length: 13 amino acids. The ends were cut back, 5 bases at V and 3 bases at J, with 9 bases in the middle. The germline V gene has CDR1 SEHNR and CDR2 FQNEAQ (reference sequence).